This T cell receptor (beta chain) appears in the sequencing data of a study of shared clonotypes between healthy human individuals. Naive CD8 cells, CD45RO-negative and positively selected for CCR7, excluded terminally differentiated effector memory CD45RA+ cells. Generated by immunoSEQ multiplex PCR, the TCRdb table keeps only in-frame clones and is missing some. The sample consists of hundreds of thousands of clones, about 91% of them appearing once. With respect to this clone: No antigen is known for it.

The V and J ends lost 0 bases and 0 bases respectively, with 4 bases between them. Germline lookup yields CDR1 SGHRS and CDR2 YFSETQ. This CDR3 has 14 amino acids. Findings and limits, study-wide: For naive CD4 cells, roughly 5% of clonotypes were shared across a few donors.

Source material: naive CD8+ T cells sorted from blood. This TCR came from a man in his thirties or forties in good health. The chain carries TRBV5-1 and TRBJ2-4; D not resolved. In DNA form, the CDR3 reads TGCGCCAGCAGCTTGGCCTCAGCCAAAAACATTCAGTACTTC. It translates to CASSLASAKNIQYF.